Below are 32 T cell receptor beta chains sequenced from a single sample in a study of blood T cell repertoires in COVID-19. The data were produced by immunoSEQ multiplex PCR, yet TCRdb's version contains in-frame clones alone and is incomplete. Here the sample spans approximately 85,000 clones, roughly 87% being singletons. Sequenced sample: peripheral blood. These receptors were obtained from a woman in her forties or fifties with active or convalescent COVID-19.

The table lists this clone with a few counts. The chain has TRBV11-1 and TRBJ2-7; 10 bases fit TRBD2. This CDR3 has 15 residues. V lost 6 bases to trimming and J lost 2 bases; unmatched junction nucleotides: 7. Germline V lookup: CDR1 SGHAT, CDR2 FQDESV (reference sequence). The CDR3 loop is CASSSTSGVAYEQYF. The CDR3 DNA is TGTGCCAGCAGTTCCACTAGCGGGGTCGCCTACGAGCAGTACTTC.

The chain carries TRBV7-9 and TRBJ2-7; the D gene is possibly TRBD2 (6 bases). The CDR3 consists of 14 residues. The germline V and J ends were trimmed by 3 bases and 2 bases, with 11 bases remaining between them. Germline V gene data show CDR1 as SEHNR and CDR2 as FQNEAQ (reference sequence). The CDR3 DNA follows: TGTGCCAGCAGCTTCCGGGACTTTGCCTACGAGCAGTACTTC. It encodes CASSFRDFAYEQYF.

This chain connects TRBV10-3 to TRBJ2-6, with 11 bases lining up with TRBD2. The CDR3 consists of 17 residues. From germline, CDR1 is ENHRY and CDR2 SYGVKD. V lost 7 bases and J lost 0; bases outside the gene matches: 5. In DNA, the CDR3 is TGTGCCATCAAATCTAGCGGGGGGAGCTCTGGGGCCAACGTCCTGACTTTC. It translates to CAIKSSGGSSGANVLTF.

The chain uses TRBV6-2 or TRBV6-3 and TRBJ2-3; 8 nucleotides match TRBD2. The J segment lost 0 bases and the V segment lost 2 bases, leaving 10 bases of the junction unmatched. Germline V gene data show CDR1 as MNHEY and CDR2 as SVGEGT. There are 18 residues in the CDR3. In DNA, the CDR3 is TGTGCCAGCAGTTACCGTCGGCGGGGGGCTCTAAGCACAGATACGCAGTATTTT. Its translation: CASSYRRRGALSTDTQYF.

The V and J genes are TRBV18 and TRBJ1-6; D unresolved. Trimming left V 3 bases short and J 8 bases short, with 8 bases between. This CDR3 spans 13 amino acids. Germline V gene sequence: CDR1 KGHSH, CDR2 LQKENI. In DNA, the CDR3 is TGTGCCAGCTCACCGAAGTCGGATTCACCCCTCCACTTT. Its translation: CASSPKSDSPLHF.

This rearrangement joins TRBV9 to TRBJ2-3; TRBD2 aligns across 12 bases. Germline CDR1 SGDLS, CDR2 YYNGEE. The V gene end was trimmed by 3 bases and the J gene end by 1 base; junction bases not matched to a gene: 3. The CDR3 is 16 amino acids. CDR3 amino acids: CASSARLAGGTDTQYF. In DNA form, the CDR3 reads TGTGCCAGCAGCGCACGACTAGCGGGGGGCACAGATACGCAGTATTTT.

CDR3 bases: TGTGCCAGCAGCCCGATCAGTAACACTGAAGCTTTCTTT. It specifies CASSPISNTEAFF. This chain links TRBV12-3 or TRBV12-4 with TRBJ1-1; D is ambiguous. The ends were cut back, 6 bases at V and 2 bases at J, with 10 bases in the middle. The CDR3 consists of 13 residues.

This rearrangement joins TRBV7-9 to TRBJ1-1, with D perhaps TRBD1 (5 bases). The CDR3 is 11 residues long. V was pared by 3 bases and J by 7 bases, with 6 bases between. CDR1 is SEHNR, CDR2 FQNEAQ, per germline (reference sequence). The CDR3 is CASSFDSEAFF. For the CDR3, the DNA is TGTGCCAGCAGCTTTGACAGTGAAGCTTTCTTT.

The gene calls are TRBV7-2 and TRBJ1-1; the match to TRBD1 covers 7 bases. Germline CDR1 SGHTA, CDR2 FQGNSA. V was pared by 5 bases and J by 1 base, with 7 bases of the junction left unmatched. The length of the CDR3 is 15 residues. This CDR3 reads CASSTRHRGNTEAFF. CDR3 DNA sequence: TGTGCCAGCAGCACCAGGCACAGGGGGAACACTGAAGCTTTCTTT.

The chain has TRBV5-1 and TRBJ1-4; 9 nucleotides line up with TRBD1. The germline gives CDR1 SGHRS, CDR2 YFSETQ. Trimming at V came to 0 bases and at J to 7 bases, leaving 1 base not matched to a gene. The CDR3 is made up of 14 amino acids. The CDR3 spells CASSLGDRAEKLFF. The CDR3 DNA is TGCGCCAGCAGCTTGGGGGACAGGGCTGAAAAACTGTTTTTT. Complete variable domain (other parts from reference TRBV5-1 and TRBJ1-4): KAGVTQTPRYLIKTRGQQVTLSCSPISGHRSVSWYQQTPGQGLQFLFEYFSETQRNKGNFPGRFSGRQFSNSRSEMNVSTLELGDSALYLCASSLGDRAEKLFFGSGTQLSVL.

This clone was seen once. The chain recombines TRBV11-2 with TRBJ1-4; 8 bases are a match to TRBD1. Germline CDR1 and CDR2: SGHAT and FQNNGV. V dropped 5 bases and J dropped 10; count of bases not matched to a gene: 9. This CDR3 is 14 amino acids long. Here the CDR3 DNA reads TGTGCCAGCAGCCCCCATACAGGGGGGGGAAAACTGTTTTTT. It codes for CASSPHTGGGKLFF.

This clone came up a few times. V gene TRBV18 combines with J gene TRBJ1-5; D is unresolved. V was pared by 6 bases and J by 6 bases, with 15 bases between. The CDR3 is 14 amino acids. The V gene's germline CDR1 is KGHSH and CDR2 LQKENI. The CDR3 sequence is CASSTESRGQPQHF. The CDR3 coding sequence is TGTGCCAGCTCTACCGAGAGCCGAGGTCAGCCCCAGCATTTT.

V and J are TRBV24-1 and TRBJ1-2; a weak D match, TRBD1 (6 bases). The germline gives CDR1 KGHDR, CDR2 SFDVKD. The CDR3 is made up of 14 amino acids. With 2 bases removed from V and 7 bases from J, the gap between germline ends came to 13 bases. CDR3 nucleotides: TGTGCCACCAGTGATTGGGGGGGGGCAGGTGGCTACACCTTC. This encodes CATSDWGGAGGYTF.

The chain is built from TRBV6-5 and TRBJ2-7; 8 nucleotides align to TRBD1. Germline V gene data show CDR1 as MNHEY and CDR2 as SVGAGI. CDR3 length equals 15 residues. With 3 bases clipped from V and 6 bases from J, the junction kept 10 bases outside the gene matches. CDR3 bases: TGTGCCAGCAGTTATCCCACAGGGGGTCGGGTCGAGCAGTACTTC. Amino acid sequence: CASSYPTGGRVEQYF.

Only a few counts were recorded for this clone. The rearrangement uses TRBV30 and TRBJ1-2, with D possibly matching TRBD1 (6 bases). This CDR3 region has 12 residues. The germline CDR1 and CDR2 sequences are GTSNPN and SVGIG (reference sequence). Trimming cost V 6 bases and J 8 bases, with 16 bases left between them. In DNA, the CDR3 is TGTGCCTGCGGGACACACCGTGGCGGCTACACCTTC. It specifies CACGTHRGGYTF.

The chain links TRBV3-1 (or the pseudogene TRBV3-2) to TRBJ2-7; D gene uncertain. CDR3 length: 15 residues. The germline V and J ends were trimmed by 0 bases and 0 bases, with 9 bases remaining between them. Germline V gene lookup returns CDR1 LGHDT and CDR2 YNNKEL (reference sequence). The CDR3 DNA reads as TGTGCCAGCAGCCAAGATTGGAGAATCTCCTACGAGCAGTACTTC. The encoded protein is CASSQDWRISYEQYF.

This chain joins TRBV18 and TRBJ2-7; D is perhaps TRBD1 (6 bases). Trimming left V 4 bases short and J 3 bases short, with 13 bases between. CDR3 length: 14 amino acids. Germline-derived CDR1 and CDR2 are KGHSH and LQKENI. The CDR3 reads CASSQDRGSYEQYF. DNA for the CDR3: TGTGCCAGCTCACAGGACAGAGGGAGCTACGAGCAGTACTTC.

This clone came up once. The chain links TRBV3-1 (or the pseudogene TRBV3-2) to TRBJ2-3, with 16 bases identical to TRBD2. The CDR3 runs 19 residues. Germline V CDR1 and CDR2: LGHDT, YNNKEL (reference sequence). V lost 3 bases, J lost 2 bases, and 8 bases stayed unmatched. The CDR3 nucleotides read TGTGCCAGCAGCCATCCACCGGGACTAGCGGGGGGGGCCACAGATACGCAGTATTTT. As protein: CASSHPPGLAGGATDTQYF.

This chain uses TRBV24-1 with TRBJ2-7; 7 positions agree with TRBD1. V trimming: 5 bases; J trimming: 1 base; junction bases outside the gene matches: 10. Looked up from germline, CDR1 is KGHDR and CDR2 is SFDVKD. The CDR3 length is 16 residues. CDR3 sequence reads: CATSVYPGQQSYEQYF. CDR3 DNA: TGTGCCACCAGTGTTTATCCGGGACAGCAATCCTACGAGCAGTACTTC.

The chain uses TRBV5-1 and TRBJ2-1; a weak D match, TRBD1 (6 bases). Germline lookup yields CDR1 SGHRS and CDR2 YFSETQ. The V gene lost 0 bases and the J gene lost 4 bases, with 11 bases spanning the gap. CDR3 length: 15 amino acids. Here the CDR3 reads CASSLEAGAYNEQFF. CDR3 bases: TGCGCCAGCAGCTTGGAGGCAGGGGCGTACAATGAGCAGTTCTTC. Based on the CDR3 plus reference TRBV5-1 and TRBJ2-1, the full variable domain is KAGVTQTPRYLIKTRGQQVTLSCSPISGHRSVSWYQQTPGQGLQFLFEYFSETQRNKGNFPGRFSGRQFSNSRSEMNVSTLELGDSALYLCASSLEAGAYNEQFFGPGTRLTVL.

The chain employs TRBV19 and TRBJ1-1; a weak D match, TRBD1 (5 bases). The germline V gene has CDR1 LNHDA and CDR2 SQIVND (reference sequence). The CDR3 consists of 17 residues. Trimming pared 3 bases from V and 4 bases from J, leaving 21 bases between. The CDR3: CASSIRREVWLSTEAFF. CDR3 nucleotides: TGTGCCAGTAGTATCCGCAGGGAAGTTTGGTTGAGCACTGAAGCTTTCTTT.

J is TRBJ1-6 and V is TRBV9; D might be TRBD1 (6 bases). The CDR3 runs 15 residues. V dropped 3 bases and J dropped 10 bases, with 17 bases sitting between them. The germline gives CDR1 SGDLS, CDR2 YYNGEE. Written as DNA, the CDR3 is TGTGCCAGCAGCGCACAGGGTCGGTTGGAGTCACCCCTCCACTTT. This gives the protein CASSAQGRLESPLHF.

CDR3: CASSQAGRGPYNEQFF. In DNA form, the CDR3 reads TGTGCCAGCAGCCAAGCGGGGCGGGGGCCTTACAATGAGCAGTTCTTC. The V call is TRBV3-1 (or the pseudogene TRBV3-2), the J call TRBJ2-1; TRBD2 might be the D (7 bases). The germline V and J ends were trimmed by 1 base and 4 bases, with 14 bases remaining between them. The CDR3 consists of 16 residues. Germline assignment: CDR1 LGHDT and CDR2 YNNKEL (reference sequence).

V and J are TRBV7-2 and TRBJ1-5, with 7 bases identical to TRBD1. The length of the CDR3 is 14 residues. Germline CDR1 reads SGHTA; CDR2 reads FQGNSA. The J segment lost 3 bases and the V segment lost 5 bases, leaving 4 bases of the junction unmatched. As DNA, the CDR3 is TGTGCCAGCAGCCTGGACAGGAACAATCAGCCCCAGCATTTT. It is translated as CASSLDRNNQPQHF.

The CDR3 nucleotides read TGTGCCAGCAGCCATTCAGACAGGGGGGACTATGGCTACACCTTC. The encoded protein is CASSHSDRGDYGYTF. The V gene is TRBV3-1 (or the pseudogene TRBV3-2), the J gene TRBJ1-2; 9 bases match TRBD1. J gave up 3 bases and V 3 bases, and 5 bases lay outside the gene matches. This CDR3 contains 15 residues. Germline lookup yields CDR1 LGHDT and CDR2 YNNKEL (reference sequence).

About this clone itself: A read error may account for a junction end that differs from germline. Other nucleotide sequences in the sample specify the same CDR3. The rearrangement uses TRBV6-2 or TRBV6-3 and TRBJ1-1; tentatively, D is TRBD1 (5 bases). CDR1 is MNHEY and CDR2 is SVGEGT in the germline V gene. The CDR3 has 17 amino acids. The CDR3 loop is CASSYSLSSPGGTEAFF. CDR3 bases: TGCGCCAGCAGTTACTCTTTAAGTTCCCCGGGGGGCACTGAAGCTTTCTTT.

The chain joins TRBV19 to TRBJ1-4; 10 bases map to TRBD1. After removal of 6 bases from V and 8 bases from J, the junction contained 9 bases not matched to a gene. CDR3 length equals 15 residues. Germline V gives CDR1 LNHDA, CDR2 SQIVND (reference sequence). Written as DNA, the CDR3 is TGTGCCAGTAGGAGACAGGGGGCGCGGGTCGAAAAACTGTTTTTT. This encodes CASRRQGARVEKLFF.

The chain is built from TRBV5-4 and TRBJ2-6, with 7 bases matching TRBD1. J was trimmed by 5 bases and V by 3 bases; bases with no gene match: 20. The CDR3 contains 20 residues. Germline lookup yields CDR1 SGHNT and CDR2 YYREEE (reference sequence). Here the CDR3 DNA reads TGTGCCAGCAGCTCCCTCGATGAGGGGGCCGAGGCCGGCTGGGCCAACGTCCTGACTTTC. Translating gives CASSSLDEGAEAGWANVLTF.

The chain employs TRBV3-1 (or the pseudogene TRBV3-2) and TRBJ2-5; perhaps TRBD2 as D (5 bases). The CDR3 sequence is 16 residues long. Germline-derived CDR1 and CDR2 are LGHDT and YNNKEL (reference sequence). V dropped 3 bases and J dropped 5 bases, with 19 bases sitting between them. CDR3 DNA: TGTGCCAGCAGCCAGGGCGGGCCTCTAGTATTGGAGACCCAGTACTTC. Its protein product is CASSQGGPLVLETQYF.

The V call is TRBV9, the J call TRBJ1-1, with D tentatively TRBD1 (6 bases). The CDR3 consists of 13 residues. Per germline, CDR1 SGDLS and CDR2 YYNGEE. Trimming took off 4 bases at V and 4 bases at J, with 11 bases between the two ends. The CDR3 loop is CASSPSQGTEAFF. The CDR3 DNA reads TGTGCCAGCAGCCCGTCACAGGGCACTGAAGCTTTCTTT.

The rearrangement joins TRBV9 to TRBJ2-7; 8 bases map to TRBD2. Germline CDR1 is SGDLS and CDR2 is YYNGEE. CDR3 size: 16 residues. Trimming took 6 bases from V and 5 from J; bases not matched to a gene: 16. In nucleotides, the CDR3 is TGTGCCAGCACCAAGCGGGGGCATCCGGGGTACCACGAGCAGTACTTC. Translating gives CASTKRGHPGYHEQYF.

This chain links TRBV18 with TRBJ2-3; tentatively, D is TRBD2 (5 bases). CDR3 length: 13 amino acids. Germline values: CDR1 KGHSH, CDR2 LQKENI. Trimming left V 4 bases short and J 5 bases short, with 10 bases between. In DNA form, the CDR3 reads TGTGCCAGCTCACTAAGGAGCGGAGATACGCAGTATTTT. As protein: CASSLRSGDTQYF.